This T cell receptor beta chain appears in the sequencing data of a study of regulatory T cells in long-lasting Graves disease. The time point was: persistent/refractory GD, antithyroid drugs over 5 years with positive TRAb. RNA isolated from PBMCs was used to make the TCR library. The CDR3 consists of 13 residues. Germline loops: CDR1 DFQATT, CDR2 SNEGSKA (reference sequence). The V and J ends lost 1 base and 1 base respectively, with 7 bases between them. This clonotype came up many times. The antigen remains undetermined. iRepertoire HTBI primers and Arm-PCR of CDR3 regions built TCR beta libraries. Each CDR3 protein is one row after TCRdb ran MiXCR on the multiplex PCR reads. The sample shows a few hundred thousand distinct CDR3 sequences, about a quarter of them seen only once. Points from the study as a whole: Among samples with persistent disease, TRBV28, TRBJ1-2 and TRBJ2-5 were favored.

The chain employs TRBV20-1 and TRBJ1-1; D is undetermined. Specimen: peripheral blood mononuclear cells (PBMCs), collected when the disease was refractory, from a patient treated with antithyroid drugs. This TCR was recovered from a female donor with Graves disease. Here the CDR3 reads CSARVAWNTEAFF. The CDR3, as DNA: TGCAGTGCTAGAGTCGCGTGGAACACTGAAGCTTTCTTT.